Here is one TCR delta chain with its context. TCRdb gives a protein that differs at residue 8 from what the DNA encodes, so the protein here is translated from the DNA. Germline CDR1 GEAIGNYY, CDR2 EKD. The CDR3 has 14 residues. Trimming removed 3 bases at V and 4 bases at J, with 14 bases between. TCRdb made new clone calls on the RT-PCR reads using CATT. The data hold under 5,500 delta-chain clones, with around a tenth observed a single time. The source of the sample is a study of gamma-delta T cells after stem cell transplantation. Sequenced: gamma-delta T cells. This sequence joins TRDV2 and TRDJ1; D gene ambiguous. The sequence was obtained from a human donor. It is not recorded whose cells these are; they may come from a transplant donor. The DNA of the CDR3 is TGTGCCTGTGACCCCCTGATTGCTGGCGATAAACTCATCTTT. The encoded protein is CACDPLIAGDKLIF.